These 3 T cell receptor beta chains were all obtained from the same sample, sequenced in a study of T cells in tuberculosis. Stated time point: new active TB diagnosis, blood taken before or within 7 days of starting treatment. The protocol was immunoSEQ multiplex PCR, while the TCRdb copy is restricted to in-frame clones and leaves out a portion. The sample consists of over 30,000 clones, 80% to 95% of them appearing once. The material was PBMCs, obtained at tuberculosis diagnosis. These receptors all stem from an adult with tuberculosis.

The chain employs TRBV2 and TRBJ2-7; 7 positions match TRBD2. After removal of 1 base from V and 5 bases from J, the junction contained 8 bases not matched to a gene. This CDR3 is 15 amino acids long. Germline loops: CDR1 SNHLY, CDR2 FYNNEI. The CDR3 coding sequence is TGTGCCAGCAGTGAAGGCTACGGGAGGACCCACGAGCAGTACTTC. Its translation is CASSEGYGRTHEQYF.

V gene TRBV15 combines with J gene TRBJ2-7, with TRBD2 as a possible D gene (5 bases). CDR3 length equals 14 residues. Germline CDR1 is LNHNV and CDR2 is YYDKDF (reference sequence). Trimming took 5 bases from V and 2 from J, leaving 13 bases between them. CDR3 DNA: TGTGCCACCAGCCGACGGGGATCCCCCTACGAGCAGTACTTC. It yields the protein CATSRRGSPYEQYF.

This chain connects TRBV18 to TRBJ2-7, with TRBD1 as a possible D gene (8 bases). Trimming shortened V by 0 bases and J by 3 bases, and 15 bases separated the two germline ends. The CDR3 has 16 residues. CDR1 is KGHSH and CDR2 is LQKENI in the germline V gene. The CDR3 here is CASSPPTGEGFYEQYF. The DNA of the CDR3 is TGTGCCAGCTCACCACCGACAGGGGAGGGGTTCTACGAGCAGTACTTC. Full variable domain (rest looked up from reference TRBV18 and TRBJ2-7): NAGVMQNPRHLVRRRGQEARLRCSPMKGHSHVYWYRQLPEEGLKFMVYLQKENIIDESGMPKERFSAEFPKEGPSILRIQQVVRGDSAAYFCASSPPTGEGFYEQYFGPGTRLTVT.